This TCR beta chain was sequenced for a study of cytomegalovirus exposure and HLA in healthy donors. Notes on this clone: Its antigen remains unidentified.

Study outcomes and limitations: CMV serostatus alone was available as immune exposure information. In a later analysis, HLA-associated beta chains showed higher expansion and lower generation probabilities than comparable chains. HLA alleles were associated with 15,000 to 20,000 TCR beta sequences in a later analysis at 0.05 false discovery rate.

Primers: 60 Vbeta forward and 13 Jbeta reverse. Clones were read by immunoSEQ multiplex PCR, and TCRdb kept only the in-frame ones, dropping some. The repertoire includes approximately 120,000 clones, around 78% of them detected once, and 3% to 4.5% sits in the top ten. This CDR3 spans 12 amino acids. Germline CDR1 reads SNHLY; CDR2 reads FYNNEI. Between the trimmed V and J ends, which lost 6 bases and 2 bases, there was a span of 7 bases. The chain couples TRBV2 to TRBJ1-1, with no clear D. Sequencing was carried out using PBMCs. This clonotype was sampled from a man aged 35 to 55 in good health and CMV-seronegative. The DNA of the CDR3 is TGTGCCAGCAGAGGACTAAACACTGAAGCTTTCTTT. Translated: CASRGLNTEAFF.